This TCR beta chain is drawn from a study of T cells expressing NK-cell markers. General study points: These same clonotypes (in a handful of donors) also led the CD3+CD56-NKG2C+ fraction.

As for this clonotype: The antigen is undetermined.

For TCR beta, cDNA was produced by 5'RACE template switching with UMIs. For each CDR3 protein, TCRdb gives one entry from its re-call of the 5' RACE reads, without DNA. The repertoire table contains approximately 440,000 distinct CDR3 sequences. Germline lookup yields CDR1 SQVTM and CDR2 ANQGSEA. The CDR3 is 15 residues long. This TCR derives from a woman aged 50 to 65 in good health. The sequenced material came from blood T cells: a sorted CD56 or NKG2C T cell subset, CD4+ or CD8+ T cells, or bulk PBMC T cells (not recorded which). The gene calls are TRBV29-1 and TRBJ1-2; TCRdb's D call, TRBD1, is unchecked because there is no DNA. The CDR3 spells CSVTPFAGLDYGYTF.